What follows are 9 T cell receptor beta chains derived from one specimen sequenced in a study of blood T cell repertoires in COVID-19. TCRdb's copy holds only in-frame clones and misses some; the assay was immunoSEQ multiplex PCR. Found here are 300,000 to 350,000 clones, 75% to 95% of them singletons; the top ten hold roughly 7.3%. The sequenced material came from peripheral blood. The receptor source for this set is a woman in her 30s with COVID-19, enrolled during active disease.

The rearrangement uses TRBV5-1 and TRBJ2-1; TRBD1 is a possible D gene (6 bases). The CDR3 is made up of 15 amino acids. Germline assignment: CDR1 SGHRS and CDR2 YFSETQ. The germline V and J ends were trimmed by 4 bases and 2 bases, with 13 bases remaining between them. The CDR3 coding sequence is TGCGCCAGCAGCAGTAGACAGGATGCCTACAATGAGCAGTTCTTC. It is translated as CASSSRQDAYNEQFF.

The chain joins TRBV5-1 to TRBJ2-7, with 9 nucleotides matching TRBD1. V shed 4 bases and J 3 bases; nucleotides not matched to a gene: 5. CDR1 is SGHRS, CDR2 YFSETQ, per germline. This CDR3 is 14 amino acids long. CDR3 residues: CASSLGQGIYEQYF. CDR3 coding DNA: TGCGCCAGCAGCCTGGGACAGGGAATCTACGAGCAGTACTTC.

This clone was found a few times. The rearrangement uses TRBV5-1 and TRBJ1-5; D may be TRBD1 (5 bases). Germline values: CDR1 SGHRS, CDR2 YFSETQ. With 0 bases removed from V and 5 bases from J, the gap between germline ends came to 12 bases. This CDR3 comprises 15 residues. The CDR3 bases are TGCGCCAGCAGCTTGGAAGGGGCCGCCTATCAGCCCCAGCATTTT. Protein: CASSLEGAAYQPQHF.

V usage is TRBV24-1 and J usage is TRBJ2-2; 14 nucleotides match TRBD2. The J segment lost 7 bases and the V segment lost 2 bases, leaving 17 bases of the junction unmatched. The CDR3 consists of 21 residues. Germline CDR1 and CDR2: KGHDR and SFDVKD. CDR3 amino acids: CATSDSLYRLAGGPSDGELFF. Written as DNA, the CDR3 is TGTGCCACCAGTGATTCACTTTACCGACTAGCGGGAGGGCCCTCGGACGGGGAGCTGTTTTTT.

The DNA of the CDR3 is TGTGCCAGCAGCTTTGGGGGCCCGAACACCGGGGAGCTGTTTTTT. As protein: CASSFGGPNTGELFF. This rearrangement joins TRBV5-4 to TRBJ2-2, with D perhaps TRBD1 (6 bases). The CDR3 is 15 amino acids. V dropped 2 bases and J dropped 0 bases, with 8 bases sitting between them. The germline V gene has CDR1 SGHNT and CDR2 YYREEE (reference sequence).

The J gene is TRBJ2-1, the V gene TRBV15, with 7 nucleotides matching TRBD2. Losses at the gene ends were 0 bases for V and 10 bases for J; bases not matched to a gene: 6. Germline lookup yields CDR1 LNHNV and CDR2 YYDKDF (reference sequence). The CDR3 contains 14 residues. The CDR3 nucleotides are TGTGCCACCAGCAGAGATTTTGAGGGAGGGGAGCAGTTCTTC. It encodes CATSRDFEGGEQFF.

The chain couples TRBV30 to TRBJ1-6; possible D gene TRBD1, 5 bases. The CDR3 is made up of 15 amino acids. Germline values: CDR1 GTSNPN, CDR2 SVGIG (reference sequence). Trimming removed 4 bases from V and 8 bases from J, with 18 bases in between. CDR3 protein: CAWTLSLAGDSPLHF. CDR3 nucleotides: TGTGCCTGGACCCTCAGCCTGGCGGGGGATTCACCCCTCCACTTT.

The CDR3 loop is CASSQGGRSYGYTF. The CDR3 region has the DNA TGCGCCAGCAGCCAAGGGGGCAGGAGTTATGGCTACACCTTC. This chain links TRBV4-3 with TRBJ1-2; the D gene is possibly TRBD1 (5 bases). The germline CDR1 and CDR2 sequences are LGHNA and YSLEER. The CDR3 runs to 14 residues. Trimming removed 1 base from V and 5 bases from J, with 11 bases in between.

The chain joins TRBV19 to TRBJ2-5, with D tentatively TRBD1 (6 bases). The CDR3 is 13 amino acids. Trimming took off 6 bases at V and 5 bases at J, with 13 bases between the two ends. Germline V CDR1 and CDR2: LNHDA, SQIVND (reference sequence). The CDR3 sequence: CASSKQGGETQYF. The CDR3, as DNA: TGTGCCAGTAGCAAACAGGGCGGCGAGACCCAGTACTTC.